A selection of T cell receptor beta chains follows, all from one sample in a study of response to subunit inactivated influenza vaccine. TCRdb re-called the RT-PCR reads through MiXCR, storing one row per CDR3 protein. This sample carries just under 550,000 distinct CDR3 sequences, roughly 25% of them seen once, and the ten largest clones take approximately 2.9%. These records were also assigned to another study, of T cells expressing NK-cell markers.

Sequencing used CD4+ T cells sorted from PBMCs, obtained less than 13 days after vaccination. Every receptor here comes from a man aged 45 to 65 who received an inactivated influenza vaccine. CDR3s include the opening cysteine and the closing phenylalanine or tryptophan. The order of the fields is J gene, V gene, CDR3 protein.

J: TRBJ1-3; V: TRBV5-1; CDR3: CASSLTHRAGNTIYF
J: TRBJ2-5; V: TRBV15; CDR3: CATSGRSSGLQETQYF
J: TRBJ1-5; V: TRBV4-1; CDR3: CASSRTRRSSNQPQHF
J: TRBJ1-1; V: TRBV13; CDR3: CASSRRDRGPEAFF
J: TRBJ2-1; V: TRBV28; CDR3: CASSFTSTGYNEQFF
J: TRBJ2-3; V: TRBV5-6; CDR3: CASSFSPGAVRRGDTQYF
J: TRBJ2-1; V: TRBV28; CDR3: CASSLRTRPANEQFF
J: TRBJ2-1; V: TRBV20-1; CDR3: CSAREGGREQFF
J: TRBJ2-1; V: TRBV7-3; CDR3: CASSLVASREQFF
J: TRBJ1-2; V: TRBV5-1; CDR3: CASSSGGGYGYTF
J: TRBJ2-7; V: TRBV5-1; CDR3: CASSLEGRRRSYEQYF
J: TRBJ2-1; V: TRBV5-6; CDR3: CASSSRLAGHNEQFF
J: TRBJ1-1; V: TRBV6-2/TRBV6-3; CDR3: CASSWDSRNTEAFF
J: TRBJ2-3; V: TRBV29-1; CDR3: CSVEGWRPDTQYF
J: TRBJ1-4; V: TRBV7-8; CDR3: CASSRANEKLFF
J: TRBJ2-2; V: TRBV3-1; CDR3: CASSQFGTGGTGELFF
J: TRBJ1-5; V: TRBV28; CDR3: CASSFIRGPSNQPQHF
J: TRBJ2-7; V: TRBV4-3; CDR3: CASSQEVAREVGYEQYF
J: TRBJ2-1; V: TRBV29-1; CDR3: CSVEDQRDPQFF
J: TRBJ2-2; V: TRBV29-1; CDR3: CSVRWDGELFF
J: TRBJ2-1; V: TRBV10-3; CDR3: CAISDTGGGDEQFF
J: TRBJ2-3; V: TRBV27; CDR3: CASSLGAGPSTDTQYF
J: TRBJ1-5; V: TRBV4-1; CDR3: CASSSGQGPQWRNQPQHF
J: TRBJ2-7; V: TRBV7-2; CDR3: CASSLSGDRYEQYF
J: TRBJ1-3; V: TRBV6-5; CDR3: CASSYSIPVRGNTIYF
J: TRBJ2-5; V: TRBV20-1; CDR3: CSARDRGSETQYF
J: TRBJ2-1; V: TRBV24-1; CDR3: CATSEPRDNSYNEQFF
J: TRBJ1-5; V: TRBV7-9; CDR3: CASSPLGQHGEPQHF
J: TRBJ2-5; V: TRBV2; CDR3: CASSETTVHQETQYF
J: TRBJ2-3; V: TRBV4-1; CDR3: CASSLPGGLAGLGDTQYF
J: TRBJ1-1; V: TRBV24-1; CDR3: CATSDTGGITEAFF
J: TRBJ2-7; V: TRBV20-1; CDR3: CSAQSGSYEQYF
J: TRBJ2-7; V: TRBV20-1; CDR3: CSASGKAGGALEQYF
J: TRBJ1-2; V: TRBV25-1; CDR3: CASSAMGQRGYTF
J: TRBJ2-3; V: TRBV29-1; CDR3: CSVGRGSTDTQYF
J: TRBJ2-3; V: TRBV7-2; CDR3: CASSLRQFPDTQYF
J: TRBJ1-2; V: TRBV6-1; CDR3: CASSGRAVRYGYTF
J: TRBJ2-7; V: TRBV29-1; CDR3: CSVAQGTYEQYF
J: TRBJ2-7; V: TRBV15; CDR3: CATSRQGLGEQYF
J: TRBJ2-1; V: TRBV7-2; CDR3: CASSFSSGGRYNEQFF
J: TRBJ1-5; V: TRBV19; CDR3: CASSIQGAQPQHF
J: TRBJ2-1; V: TRBV20-1; CDR3: CSASPRSSYNEQFF
J: TRBJ1-1; V: TRBV7-8; CDR3: CASSLVWTGVPTEAFF
J: TRBJ1-1; V: TRBV5-1; CDR3: CATSPWGDGTEAFF
J: TRBJ2-2; V: TRBV29-1; CDR3: CSVEADTGELFF
J: TRBJ2-7; V: TRBV12-3/TRBV12-4; CDR3: CASSHHAAEQYF
J: TRBJ2-5; V: TRBV29-1; CDR3: CSAQASGGSPEYF
J: TRBJ2-3; V: TRBV4-2; CDR3: CASSSGLGLGADTQYF
J: TRBJ2-2; V: TRBV6-1; CDR3: CASSVKTSGRNTGELFF
J: TRBJ1-2; V: TRBV12-3/TRBV12-4; CDR3: CASSFSYGGSNYGYTF
J: TRBJ2-5; V: TRBV11-2; CDR3: CASSLRWTSGGEQETQYF
J: TRBJ2-5; V: TRBV7-8; CDR3: CASCSRGRETQYF
J: TRBJ2-1; V: TRBV5-6; CDR3: CASSLAAGGSRYNEQFF
J: TRBJ2-7; V: TRBV11-1; CDR3: CASSFPGTRAYEQYF
J: TRBJ2-1; V: TRBV29-1; CDR3: CSVETGEQFF
J: TRBJ1-1; V: TRBV7-2; CDR3: CASSSNAGRTEAFF
J: TRBJ1-5; V: TRBV12-3/TRBV12-4; CDR3: CASSLKGEVQPQHF
J: TRBJ1-3; V: TRBV7-9; CDR3: CASSFTPGNTIYF
J: TRBJ2-1; V: TRBV20-1; CDR3: CSASLGYNEQFF
J: TRBJ2-7; V: TRBV18; CDR3: CASSPSVFEQYF